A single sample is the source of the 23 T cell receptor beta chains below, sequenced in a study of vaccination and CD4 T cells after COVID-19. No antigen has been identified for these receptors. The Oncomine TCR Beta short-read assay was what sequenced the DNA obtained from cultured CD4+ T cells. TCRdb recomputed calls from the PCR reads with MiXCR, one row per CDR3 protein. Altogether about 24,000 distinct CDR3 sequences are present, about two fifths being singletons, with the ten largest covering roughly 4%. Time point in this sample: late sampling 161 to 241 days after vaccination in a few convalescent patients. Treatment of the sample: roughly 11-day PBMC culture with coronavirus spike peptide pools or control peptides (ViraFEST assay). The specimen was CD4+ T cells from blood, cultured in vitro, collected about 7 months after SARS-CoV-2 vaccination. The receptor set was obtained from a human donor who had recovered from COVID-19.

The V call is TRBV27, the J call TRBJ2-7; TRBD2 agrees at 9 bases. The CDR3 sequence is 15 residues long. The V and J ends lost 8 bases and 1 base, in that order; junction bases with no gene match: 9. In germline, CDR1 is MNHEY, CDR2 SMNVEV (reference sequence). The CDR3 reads CASRAGLAQSYEQYF. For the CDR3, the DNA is TGTGCCAGCCGCGCCGGACTAGCGCAATCCTACGAGCAGTACTTC.

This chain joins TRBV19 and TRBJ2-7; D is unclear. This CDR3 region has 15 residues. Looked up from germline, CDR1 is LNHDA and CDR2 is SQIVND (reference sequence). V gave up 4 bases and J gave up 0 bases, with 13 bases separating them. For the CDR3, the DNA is TGTGCCAGTAGTAGCGGCCTAAGTAGCTCCTACGAGCAGTACTTC. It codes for CASSSGLSSSYEQYF.

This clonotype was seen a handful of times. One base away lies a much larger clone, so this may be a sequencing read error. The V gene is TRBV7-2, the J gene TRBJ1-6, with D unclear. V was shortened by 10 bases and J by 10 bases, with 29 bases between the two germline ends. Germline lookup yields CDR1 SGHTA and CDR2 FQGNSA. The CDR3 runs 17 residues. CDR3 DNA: TGTGCCAACAGTCCGTCCTATTTAAGGGTCCCTCAGTCACCCCTCCACTTT. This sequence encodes CANSPSYLRVPQSPLHF.

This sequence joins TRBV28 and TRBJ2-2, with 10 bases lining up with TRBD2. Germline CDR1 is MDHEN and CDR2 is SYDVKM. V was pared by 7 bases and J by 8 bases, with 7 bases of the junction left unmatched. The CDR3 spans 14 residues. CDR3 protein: CASTGLAGDGELFF. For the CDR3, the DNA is TGTGCCAGCACCGGTCTAGCGGGAGATGGGGAGCTGTTTTTT.

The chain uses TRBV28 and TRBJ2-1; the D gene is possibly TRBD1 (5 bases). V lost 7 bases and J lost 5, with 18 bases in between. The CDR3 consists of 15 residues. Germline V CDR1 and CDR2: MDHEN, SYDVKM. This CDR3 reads CASIGDIGRNNEQFF. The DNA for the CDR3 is TGTGCCAGCATAGGGGATATTGGGCGGAACAATGAGCAGTTCTTC.

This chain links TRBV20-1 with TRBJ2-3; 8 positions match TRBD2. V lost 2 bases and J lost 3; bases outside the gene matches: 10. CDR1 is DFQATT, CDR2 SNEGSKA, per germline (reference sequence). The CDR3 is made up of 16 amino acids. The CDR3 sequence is CSARTPPRLATDTQYF. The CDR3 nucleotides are TGCAGTGCTAGAACTCCCCCGCGACTAGCGACAGATACGCAGTATTTT.

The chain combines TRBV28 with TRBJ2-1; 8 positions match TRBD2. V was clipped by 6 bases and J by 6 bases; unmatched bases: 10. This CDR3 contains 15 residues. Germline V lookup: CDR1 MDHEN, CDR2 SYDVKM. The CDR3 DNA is TGTGCCAGCAGCCAAGGACTAGCAGGGTTCAATGAGCAGTTCTTC. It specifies CASSQGLAGFNEQFF.

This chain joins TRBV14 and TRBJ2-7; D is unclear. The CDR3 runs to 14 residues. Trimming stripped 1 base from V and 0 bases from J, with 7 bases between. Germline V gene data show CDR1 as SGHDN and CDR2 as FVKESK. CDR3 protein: CASSQGLSSYEQYF. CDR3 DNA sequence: TGTGCCAGCAGCCAAGGACTGAGCTCCTACGAGCAGTACTTC.

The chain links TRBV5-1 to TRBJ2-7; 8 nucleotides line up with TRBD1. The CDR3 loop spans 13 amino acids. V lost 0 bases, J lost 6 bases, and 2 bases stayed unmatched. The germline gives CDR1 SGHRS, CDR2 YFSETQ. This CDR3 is CASSLVGTGEQYF. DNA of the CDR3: TGCGCCAGCAGCTTGGTTGGGACAGGCGAGCAGTACTTC. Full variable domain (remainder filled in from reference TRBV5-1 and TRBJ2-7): KAGVTQTPRYLIKTRGQQVTLSCSPISGHRSVSWYQQTPGQGLQFLFEYFSETQRNKGNFPGRFSGRQFSNSRSEMNVSTLELGDSALYLCASSLVGTGEQYFGPGTRLTVT.

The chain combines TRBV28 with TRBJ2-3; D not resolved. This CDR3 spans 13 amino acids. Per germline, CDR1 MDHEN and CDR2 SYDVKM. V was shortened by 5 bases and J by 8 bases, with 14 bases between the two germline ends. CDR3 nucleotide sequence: TGTGCCAGCAGTGCCCCGATATCCGGTACGCAGTATTTT. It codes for CASSAPISGTQYF.

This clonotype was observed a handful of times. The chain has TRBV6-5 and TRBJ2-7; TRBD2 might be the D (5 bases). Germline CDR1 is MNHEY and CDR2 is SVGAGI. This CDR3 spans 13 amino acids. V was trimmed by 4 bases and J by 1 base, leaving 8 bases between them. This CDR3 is CASSSPGSYEQYF. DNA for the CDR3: TGTGCCAGCAGTTCTCCGGGGTCCTACGAGCAGTACTTC.

The CDR3 is CASSLVGTYEQYF. CDR3 nucleotide sequence: TGTGCCAGCAGTTTAGTCGGGACCTACGAGCAGTACTTC. V usage is TRBV28 and J usage is TRBJ2-7; tentatively, D is TRBD2 (5 bases). Per germline, CDR1 MDHEN and CDR2 SYDVKM. With 2 bases removed from V and 2 bases from J, the gap between germline ends came to 7 bases. This CDR3 region has 13 residues.

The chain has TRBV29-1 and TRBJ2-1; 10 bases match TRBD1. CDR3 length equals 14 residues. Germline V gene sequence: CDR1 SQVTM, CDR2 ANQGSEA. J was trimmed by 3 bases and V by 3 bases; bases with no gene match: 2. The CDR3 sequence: CSVERTGGYNEQFF. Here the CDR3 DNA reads TGCAGCGTTGAGCGGACAGGGGGCTACAATGAGCAGTTCTTC.

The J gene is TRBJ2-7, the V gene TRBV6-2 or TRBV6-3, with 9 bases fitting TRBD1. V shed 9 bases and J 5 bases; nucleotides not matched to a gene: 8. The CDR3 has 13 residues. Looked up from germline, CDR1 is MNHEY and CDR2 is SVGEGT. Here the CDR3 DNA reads TGTGCCAGTTCCGGGACAGGGCAACACGAGCAGTACTTC. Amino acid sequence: CASSGTGQHEQYF.

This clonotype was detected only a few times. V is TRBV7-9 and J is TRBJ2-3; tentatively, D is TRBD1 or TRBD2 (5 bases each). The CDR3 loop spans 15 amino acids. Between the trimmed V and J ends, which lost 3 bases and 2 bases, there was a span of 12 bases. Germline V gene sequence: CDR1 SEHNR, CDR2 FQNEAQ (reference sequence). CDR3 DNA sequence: TGTGCCAGCAGCTTCAGGGACCCCTCCACAGATACGCAGTATTTT. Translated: CASSFRDPSTDTQYF.

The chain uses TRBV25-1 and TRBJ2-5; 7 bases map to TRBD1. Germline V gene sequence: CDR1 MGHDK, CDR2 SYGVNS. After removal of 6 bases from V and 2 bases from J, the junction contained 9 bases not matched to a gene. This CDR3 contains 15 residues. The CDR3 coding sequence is TGTGCCAGCAGGGACCGGGACAGTTTTCAAGAGACCCAGTACTTC. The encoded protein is CASRDRDSFQETQYF.

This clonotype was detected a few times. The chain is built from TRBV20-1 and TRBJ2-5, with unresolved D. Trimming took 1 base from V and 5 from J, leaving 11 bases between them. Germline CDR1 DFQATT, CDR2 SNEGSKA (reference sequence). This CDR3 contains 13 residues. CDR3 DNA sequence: TGCAGTGCTAGAGGCCTAGTAAGGGAGACCCAGTACTTC. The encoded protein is CSARGLVRETQYF.

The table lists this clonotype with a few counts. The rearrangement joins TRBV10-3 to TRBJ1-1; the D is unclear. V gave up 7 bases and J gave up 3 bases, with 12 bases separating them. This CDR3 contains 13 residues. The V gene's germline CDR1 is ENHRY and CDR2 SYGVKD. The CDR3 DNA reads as TGTGCCATCACCTCATCCTGGGACACTGAAGCTTTCTTT. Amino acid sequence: CAITSSWDTEAFF.

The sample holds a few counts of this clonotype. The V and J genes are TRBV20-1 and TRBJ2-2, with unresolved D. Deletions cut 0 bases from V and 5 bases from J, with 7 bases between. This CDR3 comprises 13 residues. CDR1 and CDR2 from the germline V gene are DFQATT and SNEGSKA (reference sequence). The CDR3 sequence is CSARETITGELFF. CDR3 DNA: TGCAGTGCTAGAGAAACGATTACCGGGGAGCTGTTTTTT.

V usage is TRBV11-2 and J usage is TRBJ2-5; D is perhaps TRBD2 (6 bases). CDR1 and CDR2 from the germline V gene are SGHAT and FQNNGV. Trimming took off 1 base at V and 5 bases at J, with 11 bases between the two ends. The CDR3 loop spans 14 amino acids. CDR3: CASSLGPGRETQYF. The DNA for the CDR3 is TGTGCCAGCAGCTTAGGTCCGGGGAGGGAGACCCAGTACTTC.

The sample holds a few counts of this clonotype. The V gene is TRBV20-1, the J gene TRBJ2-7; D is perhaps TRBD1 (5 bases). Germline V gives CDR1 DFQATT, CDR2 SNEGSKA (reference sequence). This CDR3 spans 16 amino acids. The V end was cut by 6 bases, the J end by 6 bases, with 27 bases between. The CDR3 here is CSAESRVSRSPGEQYF. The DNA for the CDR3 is TGCAGTGCCGAGAGCAGGGTTTCGAGGTCCCCGGGCGAGCAGTACTTC.

CDR3 bases: TGCAGTGCCCCTGGCCCGGGGGCAGAGACCCAGTACTTC. It translates to CSAPGPGAETQYF. V gene TRBV20-1 combines with J gene TRBJ2-5; D possibly matches TRBD1 or TRBD2 (6 bases each). The V and J ends lost 6 bases and 4 bases respectively, with 15 bases between them. The CDR3 length is 13 residues. Germline V gives CDR1 DFQATT, CDR2 SNEGSKA (reference sequence).

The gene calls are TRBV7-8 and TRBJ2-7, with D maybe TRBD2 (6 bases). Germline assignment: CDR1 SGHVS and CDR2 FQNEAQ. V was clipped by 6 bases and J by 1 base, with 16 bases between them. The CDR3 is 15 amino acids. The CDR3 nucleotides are TGTGCCAGCAGACTGACTGGCGGGGTTTCCTACGAGCAGTACTTC. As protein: CASRLTGGVSYEQYF.